This T cell receptor beta chain was found in a study of blood T cell repertoires in COVID-19 (dated by TCRdb to the early 2020s). With regard to the full study: Samples covering the acute and convalescent phases of COVID-19 were provided by collaborators in the United States, Italy and Spain. The prospective study material was composed of cDNA or gDNA derived from T cells, B-cell-depleted T cells, or PBMCs. The dataset comprised deeply sampled blood TCRbeta repertoires from subjects exposed to, actively infected with, or recovered from COVID-19. The repertoires were made available in a free public database intended to serve as a resource for research on the immune response to SARS-CoV-2. Samples came from the ongoing ImmuneRACE study (first 160 participants) plus 1,254 subjects from 6 global collaborators. A de-identified subject ID, COVID-19 status, age in years and sex were almost always included in the sample metadata. Where available, HLA class I and class II types were taken from metadata supplied by the sample provider and were not determined by assay-based typing.

Overall study outcomes, separate from this receptor: The amount of clinical and demographic metadata varied by source and participant and was provided uncurated.

One collaborating source in Seattle enrolled patients during active infection and followed them longitudinally through the course of disease. Whole blood was collected in K2EDTA tubes by collaborating institutions according to the institutions' own protocols. For TCRbeta analysis, collaborators shipped samples in one of three forms: frozen whole blood, isolated PBMCs, or DNA extracted from either of those sample types. From the germline V gene, CDR1 is MDHEN and CDR2 is SYDVKM. Cut back by 5 bases and 7 bases, the V and J ends lie 14 bases apart. Including cysteine and phenylalanine, the CDR3 has 13 amino acids. Solely the CDR3 DNA is kept, with 39 bases framed from the first base. On this clone: What antigen it recognizes has not been identified. Within one base of it there is no much larger clone, and no base qualities were kept.

The immunoSEQ Assay, a bias-controlled multiplex PCR, was used to amplify TCRbeta CDR3 regions from genomic DNA. In the source study's methods: Within the assay, amplification of reference gene primers was used to estimate how many nucleated cells each sample contained. Sequence reads were collapsed and filtered to measure the absolute abundance of every unique TCRbeta CDR3 rearrangement. For each sample, productive Simpson clonality was calculated by taking the square root of Simpson's diversity index across productive rearrangements. TCRdb stores this immuneACCESS table with in-frame sequences only. Part of the clones is absent; in the studies checked, under half of the shortfall reflects unresolved V genes, and no reason is known for the rest. That table is the source of V, J and clone size, and D and trimming were worked out from the DNA. The sample table contains 250,000 to 350,000 clones; only one count was recorded for about nine tenths of them. The ten largest clonotypes hold approximately 10% of the sample.

Input material: peripheral blood. This sequence was found in a woman aged 25 to 45 with COVID-19, enrolled during active disease. This chain joins TRBV28 to TRBJ1-1, with an unclear D gene assignment. The DNA reads TGTGCCAGCAGTCCTAGCGACGGACGTGAAGCTTTCTTT. This yields the protein CASSPSDGREAFF.